Listed here are 2 T cell receptor beta chains from one sample, sequenced in a study of breast tumors, draining lymph nodes, adjacent tissues. In TCRdb, the multiplex PCR reads were re-called with MiXCR into one record per CDR3 protein. The table records 47,000 or so distinct CDR3 sequences, 23% of them present only once. What was sequenced was breast tumor tissue. All receptors derive from a female donor with breast cancer. Some clones in this sample may be carry-over from other donors' samples.

This clonotype was seen more than once but under ten times. This may arise from a read error, as a much more abundant clone is one base away. This chain joins TRBV11-1 and TRBJ2-7, with D unclear. Germline V gene lookup returns CDR1 SGHAT and CDR2 FQDESV (reference sequence). The CDR3 contains 14 residues. Deletions cut 4 bases from V and 2 bases from J, with 12 bases between. The chain's CDR3 is CASSSRIKAYEQYF. CDR3 DNA sequence: TGTGCCAGCAGCTCCAGGATCAAGGCCTACGAGCAGTACTTC.

Worth noting for this clonotype: Relative to the germline gene, one junction end is altered; a read error may explain this. V gene TRBV3-1 combines with J gene TRBJ2-7; a weak D match, TRBD2 (5 bases). The germline V gene encodes CDR1 LGHDT and CDR2 YNNKEL (reference sequence). This CDR3 has 15 amino acids. CDR3 sequence reads: CASNQKRDYLYEQYF. DNA of the CDR3: TGTGCCAGCAACCAAAAGAGAGACTACCTCTACGAGCAGTACTTC.